Following are 19 T cell receptor beta chains from one sample sequenced in a study of blood T cells in healthy people across ages. PCR was performed a second time for about 7 to 11 cycles using a sample-barcoded 5' primer and a J-beta primer mix. Each CDR3 protein is one row after TCRdb ran MiXCR on the 5' RACE reads. This table holds over 1,200,000 distinct CDR3 sequences, roughly 59% found once. The source material was blood. The source is a man aged 18 to 29 in good health.

The J gene is TRBJ2-3, the V gene TRBV6-1, with D unclear. CDR1 and CDR2 from the germline V gene are MNHNS and SASEGT. V was shortened by 6 bases and J by 2 bases, with 21 bases between the two germline ends. The CDR3 has 17 residues. DNA for the CDR3: TGTGCCAGCAGCCTTTTTTCGCGGCCAGGATCCACAGATACGCAGTATTTT. Encoded protein: CASSLFSRPGSTDTQYF.

This chain links TRBV20-1 with TRBJ1-2; TRBD1 matches at 8 bases. Losses at the gene ends were 3 bases for V and 8 bases for J; bases not matched to a gene: 14. Germline V gene lookup returns CDR1 DFQATT and CDR2 SNEGSKA (reference sequence). The CDR3 consists of 15 residues. The CDR3 loop reads CSASHWTGSGGGYTF. CDR3 bases: TGCAGTGCTAGCCACTGGACAGGGTCGGGGGGGGGCTACACCTTC.

J is TRBJ1-4 and V is TRBV20-1, with D perhaps TRBD1 (6 bases). This CDR3 region has 15 residues. CDR1 and CDR2 (germline): DFQATT, SNEGSKA (reference sequence). Trimming removed 5 bases at V and 4 bases at J, with 17 bases between. The CDR3 DNA sequence: TGCAGTGCTGGGGCCCGGGACACCCATAATGAAAAACTGTTTTTT. Its protein is CSAGARDTHNEKLFF.

This chain joins TRBV29-1 and TRBJ2-7; perhaps TRBD1 as D (5 bases). V was pared by 6 bases and J by 2 bases, with 14 bases between. CDR1 and CDR2 from the germline V gene are SQVTM and ANQGSEA. The CDR3 loop spans 13 amino acids. The CDR3: CSVWTRPTYEQYF. The DNA for the CDR3 is TGCAGCGTGTGGACACGTCCAACCTACGAGCAGTACTTC.

The chain joins TRBV7-9 to TRBJ1-2; 10 bases map to TRBD1. J was trimmed by 3 bases and V by 5 bases; bases with no gene match: 18. The germline gives CDR1 SEHNR, CDR2 FQNEAQ (reference sequence). The CDR3 is made up of 19 amino acids. In nucleotides, the CDR3 is TGTGCCAGCAGCCGAGACGGTTCGAGAGGGACAGGGGTAGACTATGGCTACACCTTC. This codes for CASSRDGSRGTGVDYGYTF.

Written as DNA, the CDR3 is TGTGCCAGCAGCCAAAACAGGGGGCGAGTTCAGCCCCAGCATTTT. Translation: CASSQNRGRVQPQHF. This chain uses TRBV3-1 with TRBJ1-5; TRBD1 agrees at 9 bases. J was trimmed by 6 bases and V by 2 bases; bases with no gene match: 5. The CDR3 consists of 15 residues. Germline-derived CDR1 and CDR2 are LGHDT and YNNKEL (reference sequence).

The chain carries TRBV29-1 and TRBJ2-7, with a weak D call TRBD1 (6 bases). This CDR3 is built from 13 residues. Germline V lookup: CDR1 SQVTM, CDR2 ANQGSEA. Trimming took 7 bases from V and 3 from J, leaving 16 bases between them. The CDR3 DNA follows: TGCAGCGCCCAAGCCTTAGGGGGCTACGAGCAGTACTTC. It codes for CSAQALGGYEQYF.

In this sample, this clonotype turned up once. The chain carries TRBV11-2 and TRBJ2-2; TRBD2 aligns across 7 bases. V trimming: 4 bases; J trimming: 9 bases; junction bases outside the gene matches: 8. The CDR3 extends over 14 amino acids. The germline V gene encodes CDR1 SGHAT and CDR2 FQNNGV. CDR3 amino acids: CASSSGLVERELFF. In DNA form, the CDR3 reads TGTGCCAGCAGCTCCGGACTAGTAGAGCGGGAGCTGTTTTTT.

The chain combines TRBV29-1 with TRBJ2-3; D unclear. From germline, CDR1 is SQVTM and CDR2 ANQGSEA. The CDR3 runs to 11 residues. The V end lost 3 bases, the J end lost 4 bases, and 5 bases lay between the germline ends. The CDR3 coding sequence is TGCAGCGTTGACCCCCCAGATACGCAGTATTTT. It is translated as CSVDPPDTQYF.

About this clonotype itself: One junction end disagrees with the germline gene, perhaps due to a read error. The genes are TRBV7-9 and TRBJ2-1; 7 bases line up with TRBD1. The CDR3 length is 14 residues. Germline V gene sequence: CDR1 SEHNR, CDR2 FQNEAQ (reference sequence). The CDR3 is CASSSGQPSNGQFF. CDR3 nucleotides: TGTGCCAGCAGCTCGGGACAGCCTTCCAATGGGCAGTTCTTC.

The rearrangement links TRBV7-9 to TRBJ1-1; D uncertain. Germline CDR1 is SEHNR and CDR2 is FQNEAQ (reference sequence). V shed 7 bases and J shed 0 bases, with 9 bases lying between them. The CDR3 consists of 13 residues. CDR3 DNA sequence: TGTGCCAGCATCCTCCTTATGAACACTGAAGCTTTCTTT. Its protein is CASILLMNTEAFF.

This chain connects TRBV10-3 to TRBJ1-5; tentatively, D is TRBD1 (6 bases). The CDR3 sequence is 16 residues long. V was shortened by 0 bases and J by 3 bases, with 12 bases between the two germline ends. Germline CDR1 ENHRY, CDR2 SYGVKD. The CDR3 DNA sequence: TGTGCCATCAGTGAGTCAGGGGGGCAAAACAATCAGCCCCAGCATTTT. Its protein is CAISESGGQNNQPQHF.

The sample holds a few counts of this clonotype. As DNA, the CDR3 is TGCGCCAGCAGCTTCCGACAGGGTTCGAGGAATGAGCAGTTCTTC. This sequence encodes CASSFRQGSRNEQFF. The chain couples TRBV5-1 to TRBJ2-1; 7 bases align to TRBD1. V shed 2 bases, J shed 7 bases, and the junction held 9 bases outside the gene matches. The CDR3 loop spans 15 amino acids. Germline-derived CDR1 and CDR2 are SGHRS and YFSETQ.

This clonotype was counted between two and nine times. The rearrangement links TRBV29-1 to TRBJ2-5, with TRBD1 matching over 10 bases. Germline V gives CDR1 SQVTM, CDR2 ANQGSEA. The length of the CDR3 is 14 residues. V was pared by 3 bases and J by 6 bases, with 7 bases of the junction left unmatched. CDR3 bases: TGCAGCGTTGACGCGGGACAGGGGAGGAAGACCCAGTACTTC. Translating it yields CSVDAGQGRKTQYF.

CDR3 coding DNA: TGTGCCAGCAGGACCCAAGAGACCCAGTACTTC. It yields the protein CASRTQETQYF. The chain is built from TRBV2 and TRBJ2-5; D remains unclear. Trimming removed 6 bases at V and 1 base at J, with 3 bases between. Per the germline V gene, CDR1 is SNHLY and CDR2 is FYNNEI. This CDR3 comprises 11 residues.

V usage is TRBV11-2 and J usage is TRBJ1-2; 8 bases align to TRBD1. This CDR3 spans 15 amino acids. V was clipped by 0 bases and J by 7 bases; unmatched bases: 7. Germline CDR1 and CDR2: SGHAT and FQNNGV. CDR3 sequence: CASSLEGGQVGGYTF. DNA for the CDR3: TGTGCCAGCAGCTTAGAGGGGGGACAGGTCGGTGGCTACACCTTC. Supplemented by reference TRBV11-2 and TRBJ1-2, the full variable domain reads EAGVAQSPRYKIIEKRQSVAFWCNPISGHATLYWYQQILGQGPKLLIQFQNNGVVDDSQLPKDRFSAERLKGVDSTLKIQPAKLEDSAVYLCASSLEGGQVGGYTFGSGTRLTVV.

The chain has TRBV5-1 and TRBJ2-4; D might be TRBD2 (6 bases). Judging by the DNA end, TRBJ2-7 fits better; the J call may be wrong. CDR3 size: 14 residues. Germline CDR1 reads SGHRS; CDR2 reads YFSETQ. DNA of the CDR3: TGCGCCAGCAGCTCGCCGGAGGGCTGGAACGAGCAGTACTTC. It translates to CASSSPEGWNEQYF.

The chain joins TRBV10-3 to TRBJ2-5, with D perhaps given as TRBD1 or TRBD2 (5 bases each). Germline V gene sequence: CDR1 ENHRY, CDR2 SYGVKD. The CDR3 is 15 amino acids. V lost 4 bases to trimming and J lost 5 bases, with 17 bases between them. This chain's CDR3 is CAISALRGPGETQYF. The CDR3 region has the DNA TGTGCCATCAGTGCTTTACGGGGACCCGGGGAGACCCAGTACTTC.

The chain combines TRBV6-6 with TRBJ1-4; weak D call: TRBD1 (6 bases). This CDR3 comprises 17 residues. Germline V CDR1 and CDR2: MNHNY, SVGAGI (reference sequence). V was shortened by 5 bases and J by 0 bases, with 16 bases between the two germline ends. The CDR3 loop is CASSNYRVWATNEKLFF. In DNA form, the CDR3 reads TGTGCCAGCAGTAACTACAGGGTTTGGGCAACTAATGAAAAACTGTTTTTT.